This T cell receptor (beta chain) was sequenced for a study of response to subunit inactivated influenza vaccine. Concerning this clonotype itself: Its antigen is unidentified.

TCRdb passed the RT-PCR reads through MiXCR, listing each CDR3 protein once. This repertoire shows about 800,000 distinct CDR3 sequences, roughly 20% found once; its top ten account for roughly a tenth. Notes on the study in general: Authors proposed each seasonal influenza vaccination draws in few new T cells.

The CDR3 consists of 15 residues. Trimming cost V 0 bases and J 4 bases, with 13 bases left between them. The germline V gene encodes CDR1 DFQATT and CDR2 SNEGSKA (reference sequence). The V and J genes are TRBV20-1 and TRBJ2-1; D may be TRBD2 (7 bases). The starting material was PBMCs from blood, obtained more than 4 days after vaccination. This TCR derives from a man over 45 who received an inactivated influenza vaccine. The CDR3 region is CSARELRGPYNEQFF. CDR3 nucleotides: TGCAGTGCTAGAGAATTGCGGGGGCCGTACAATGAGCAGTTCTTC.